This T cell receptor (beta chain) was identified during a study of cytomegalovirus exposure and HLA in healthy donors. 60 Vbeta and 13 Jbeta primers were used in PCR. The table came from immunoSEQ multiplex PCR; TCRdb's copy has only in-frame clones and leaves some out. This sample carries approximately 150,000 clones, 80% to 85% of them seen once, and the ten largest clones take about 2%. This clone was seen once. The germline CDR1 and CDR2 sequences are LGHNA and YSLEER. The V and J ends lost 3 bases and 1 base respectively, with 6 bases between them. The length of the CDR3 is 13 residues. The chain combines TRBV4-3 with TRBJ2-5; D is undetermined. The sample comprised PBMCs. This receptor was taken from a human donor in good health. This chain's CDR3 is CASSHSIQETQYF. CDR3 sequence (DNA): TGCGCCAGCAGCCACTCTATCCAAGAGACCCAGTACTTC.